The clone carrying this TCR beta chain was counted at least ten times. Its target is unknown. TCRdb redid the calling of the reads with MiXCR, one entry per CDR3 protein. The sample consists of some 270,000 distinct CDR3 sequences, over 15% of them appearing once. V shed 0 bases and J shed 0 bases, with 12 bases lying between them. The CDR3 consists of 16 residues. Germline V gives CDR1 MGHDK, CDR2 SYGVNS. The data were obtained in a study of T cell repertoires in cytomegalovirus infection. For the study at large: In public TCR beta signatures, there were indications of both CMV infection and matching HLA type.

Findings and caveats of the study: Cumulative frequency (of public TCR beta family members) identified carriers of CMV plus the relevant HLA. HLA-C-restricted, CMV-specific TCR beta clonotypes were dominant ex vivo.

The TCR originated in a human donor in good health (CMV status not recorded). Some clones in this sample may be carry-over from other donors' samples. Sample: CD8+ T cells from PBMCs. V is TRBV25-1 and J is TRBJ2-7; D gene ambiguous. CDR3 in amino acids: CASSEYLAGSSYEQYF. DNA for the CDR3: TGTGCCAGCAGTGAATATCTGGCAGGTAGCTCCTACGAGCAGTACTTC.